Listed below are T cell receptor beta chains from one sample, sequenced in a study of shared clonotypes between healthy human individuals. Only in-frame clones appear in the TCRdb table, and some are missing; sequencing was by immunoSEQ multiplex PCR. The sample holds around 1.6 million clones, approximately 98% seen once. Sequencing was performed on naive CD4+ T cells sorted from blood. The receptors derive from a man in his thirties or forties in good health. CDR3s include the opening cysteine and the closing phenylalanine or tryptophan. Each record gives: clone size, D gene, J gene, V gene, CDR3 protein, CDR3 DNA. The D gene is left open where the match is weak. The listing skips clone size in some rows; elsewhere it reads once, few, many or a size class.

>NA|TRBD2|TRBJ2-3|TRBV5-1
CASSTTSGRGLPDTQYF
TGCGCCAGCAGCACAACTAGCGGGAGAGGGCTCCCAGATACGCAGTATTTT
>once|TRBD2|TRBJ2-1|TRBV19
CASSDAREIPNEQFF
TGTGCCAGTAGCGACGCGCGGGAGATCCCCAATGAGCAGTTCTTC
>NA|NA|TRBJ2-5|TRBV7-2
CASSLREGKTQYF
TGTGCCAGCAGCTTAAGGGAAGGGAAGACCCAGTACTTC
>NA|NA|TRBJ2-3|TRBV28
CASSIPGLTGGDTQYF
TGTGCCAGCAGTATTCCGGGGCTAACCGGGGGAGATACGCAGTATTTT
>NA|TRBD1|TRBJ2-3|TRBV5-1
CATALTGGLRTDTQYF
TGCGCCACCGCCCTTACAGGGGGCCTTCGCACAGATACGCAGTATTTT
>NA|NA|TRBJ2-2|TRBV7-7
CASSPVVVGELFF
TGTGCCAGCAGCCCCGTTGTTGTCGGGGAGCTGTTTTTT
>NA|TRBD1|TRBJ2-4|TRBV28
CASSTPGQGANIQYF
TGTGCCAGCAGTACGCCGGGACAGGGGGCGAACATTCAGTACTTC
>once|NA|TRBJ2-7|TRBV27
CASSTRALTLPYEQYF
TGTGCCAGCAGCACTCGAGCGCTGACATTGCCCTACGAGCAGTACTTC
>NA|NA|TRBJ2-5|TRBV4-3
CASSYTRWGQETQYF
TGCGCCAGCAGCTACACTAGATGGGGACAAGAGACCCAGTACTTC
>NA|TRBD2|TRBJ2-1|TRBV29-1
CSVAGTSGRDNEQFF
TGCAGCGTTGCTGGGACTAGCGGGAGAGACAATGAGCAGTTCTTC
>NA|NA|TRBJ2-7|TRBV7-2
CASSIGDEQYF
TGTGCCAGCAGCATTGGGGACGAGCAGTACTTC
>NA|NA|TRBJ1-5|TRBV28
CASSLEPGANQPQHF
TGTGCCAGCAGTTTGGAGCCAGGGGCCAATCAGCCCCAGCATTTT